Listed below are T cell receptor beta chains from one sample, sequenced in a study of Tregs in tolerant kidney transplant recipients. The protocol was immunoSEQ multiplex PCR, while the TCRdb copy is restricted to in-frame clones and leaves out a portion. The sample consists of tens of thousands of clones, under 95% of them appearing once. The material was Tregs from blood, obtained before the transplant. These receptors originate from a human donor who received a combined kidney and bone marrow transplant. CDR3s include the opening cysteine and the closing phenylalanine or tryptophan. A D gene is named only where the DNA matches it firmly. Expanded clones get a size class; other rows say once, few or many, or leave the size out.

J gene | V gene | clone size | D gene | CDR3 protein | CDR3 DNA
TRBJ2-5 | TRBV5-1 | few | . | CASSFGDTQETQYF | TGCGCCAGCAGCTTCGGGGACACCCAAGAGACCCAGTACTTC
TRBJ2-7 | TRBV6-6 | . | TRBD2 | CATGTSGYEQYF | TGTGCCACCGGGACTAGCGGCTACGAGCAGTACTTC
TRBJ1-5 | TRBV28 | once | . | CASSLPLGNNQPQHF | TGTGCCAGCAGTTTACCTCTGGGGAACAATCAGCCCCAGCATTTT
TRBJ2-1 | TRBV4-2 | . | . | CASSQDRGYEGGPPRDEQFF | TGTGCCAGCAGCCAAGATCGCGGTTATGAGGGAGGCCCGCCAAGGGATGAGCAGTTCTTC
TRBJ2-3 | TRBV11-2 | . | . | CASSPRDRGRITDTQYF | TGTGCCAGCAGCCCGCGGGACCGTGGCCGGATCACAGATACGCAGTATTTT
TRBJ2-1 | TRBV28 | . | . | CASSQGGFEFF | TGTGCCAGCAGTCAAGGGGGATTTGAGTTCTTC
TRBJ2-7 | TRBV7-6 | . | . | CASSSWTESYEQYF | TGTGCCAGCAGCTCTTGGACGGAATCCTACGAGCAGTACTTC
TRBJ2-1 | TRBV5-1 | . | TRBD2 | CASHPGGWYNEQFF | TGCGCCAGCCACCCGGGGGGGTGGTACAATGAGCAGTTCTTC
TRBJ2-7 | TRBV28 | . | TRBD2 | CASSLLVVGLAGESYEQYF | TGTGCCAGCAGTTTATTAGTTGTCGGACTAGCGGGAGAAAGCTACGAGCAGTACTTC
TRBJ2-5 | TRBV28 | . | . | CASSVGQETQYF | TGTGCCAGCAGTGTGGGCCAAGAGACCCAGTACTTC
TRBJ1-3 | TRBV6-1 | . | TRBD1 | CASSEARGLGGNTIYF | TGTGCCAGCAGTGAAGCCAGGGGGCTGGGTGGAAACACCATATATTTT
TRBJ2-7 | TRBV10-3 | few | . | CAISAEAYEQYF | TGTGCCATCAGTGCCGAAGCATACGAGCAGTACTTC
TRBJ2-2 | TRBV7-3 | . | . | CASSLGHSGELFF | TGTGCCAGCAGCTTAGGCCACTCCGGGGAGCTGTTTTTT
TRBJ2-5 | TRBV10-2 | . | . | CATRISAGETQYF | TGCGCCACCCGAATCAGCGCGGGGGAGACCCAGTACTTC
TRBJ1-1 | TRBV5-6 | . | . | CASSFSQGTEAFF | TGTGCCAGCAGCTTTTCACAGGGAACTGAAGCTTTCTTT
TRBJ1-5 | TRBV19 | . | . | CASSQKNQPQHF | TGTGCCAGTAGTCAGAAGAATCAGCCCCAGCATTTT
TRBJ1-1 | TRBV19 | . | . | CASSIRGNTEAFF | TGTGCCAGTAGTATTAGGGGGAACACTGAAGCTTTCTTT
TRBJ2-5 | TRBV6-6 | once | TRBD1 | CASSRLGQGQETQYF | TGTGCCAGCAGTCGGTTGGGACAGGGACAAGAGACCCAGTACTTC
TRBJ2-1 | TRBV4-2 | once | . | CASSQGGAGAYNEQFF | TGTGCCAGCAGCCAAGGTGGGGCTGGCGCCTACAATGAGCAGTTCTTC
TRBJ2-7 | TRBV4-1 | . | . | CASSQQILGTVAYEQYF | TGCGCCAGCTCCCAACAGATTCTAGGAACTGTGGCCTACGAGCAGTACTTC
TRBJ2-1 | TRBV30 | . | TRBD2 | CAWSIPGLAVYNEQFF | TGTGCCTGGAGCATACCGGGACTAGCGGTCTACAATGAGCAGTTCTTC
TRBJ1-1 | TRBV15 | . | . | CATSRPDIGGVSTEAFF | TGTGCCACCAGCAGGCCCGACATTGGTGGTGTTTCTACTGAAGCTTTCTTT
TRBJ2-1 | TRBV7-3 | . | . | CASSLRRSSYNEQFF | TGTGCCAGCAGCTTAAGGAGGAGCTCCTACAATGAGCAGTTCTTC
TRBJ2-1 | TRBV11-3 | few | . | CASSPQAENEQFF | TGTGCCAGCAGCCCCCAAGCGGAAAATGAGCAGTTCTTC
TRBJ2-7 | TRBV11-2 | . | . | CASSLQALLTYEQYF | TGTGCCAGCAGCTTACAAGCGTTGCTTACCTACGAGCAGTACTTC
TRBJ1-1 | TRBV7-6 | . | . | CASSLQVAGSMNTEAFF | TGTGCCAGCAGCTTACAGGTGGCAGGGTCCATGAACACTGAAGCTTTCTTT
TRBJ2-3 | TRBV27 | . | . | CASSLQAGNTDTQYF | TGTGCCAGCAGTTTACAGGCAGGGAACACAGATACGCAGTATTTT
TRBJ2-7 | TRBV6-1 | . | . | CASSGRQVSYEQYF | TGTGCCAGCAGCGGGCGACAGGTCTCCTACGAGCAGTACTTC
TRBJ1-1 | TRBV11-2 | once | . | CASSLGLGHMNTEAFF | TGTGCCAGCAGCTTAGGGTTGGGCCACATGAACACTGAAGCTTTCTTT
TRBJ2-1 | TRBV28 | . | . | CASSSGASSYNEQFF | TGTGCCAGCAGTTCTGGAGCGAGCTCCTACAATGAGCAGTTCTTC
TRBJ2-5 | TRBV28 | . | TRBD2 | CASSLGGGGTQYF | TGTGCCAGCAGTTTGGGCGGGGGGGGAACCCAGTACTTC
TRBJ1-4 | TRBV9 | . | TRBD1 | CASSDRGSTNEKLFF | TGTGCCAGCAGCGACAGGGGGTCAACTAATGAAAAACTGTTTTTT
TRBJ1-3 | TRBV15 | . | . | CATSRDRGSTIYF | TGTGCCACCAGCAGAGATCGCGGAAGCACCATATATTTT
TRBJ1-1 | TRBV9 | . | . | CASSVDPGGPGNTEAFF | TGTGCCAGCAGCGTAGATCCTGGGGGCCCAGGGAACACTGAAGCTTTCTTT
TRBJ2-5 | TRBV5-1 | . | TRBD2 | CASSLRGDRYQETQYF | TGCGCCAGCAGCTTGCGGGGGGATCGGTACCAAGAGACCCAGTACTTC